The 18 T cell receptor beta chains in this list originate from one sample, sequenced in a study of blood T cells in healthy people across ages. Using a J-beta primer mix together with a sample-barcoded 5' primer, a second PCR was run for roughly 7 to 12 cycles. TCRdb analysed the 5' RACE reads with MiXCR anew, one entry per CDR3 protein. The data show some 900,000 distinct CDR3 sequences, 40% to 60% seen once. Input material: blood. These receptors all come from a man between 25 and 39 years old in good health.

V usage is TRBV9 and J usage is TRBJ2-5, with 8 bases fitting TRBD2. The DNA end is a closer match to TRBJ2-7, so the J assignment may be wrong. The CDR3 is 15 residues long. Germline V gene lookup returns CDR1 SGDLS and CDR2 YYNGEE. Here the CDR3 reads CASSAVAGPGGEQYF. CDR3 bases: TGTGCCAGCAGCGCCGTAGCGGGGCCCGGTGGCGAGCAGTACTTC.

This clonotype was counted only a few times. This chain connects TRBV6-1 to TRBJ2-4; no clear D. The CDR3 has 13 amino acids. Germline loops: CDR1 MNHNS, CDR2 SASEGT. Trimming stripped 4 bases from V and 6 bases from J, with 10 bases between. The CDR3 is CASSGLVLNIQYF. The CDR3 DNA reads TGTGCCAGCAGTGGACTGGTTCTAAACATTCAGTACTTC.

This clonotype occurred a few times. DNA for the CDR3: TGTGCCAGCAGCCAAATTGGACCGGGGCTGAACACTGAAGCTTTCTTT. Protein: CASSQIGPGLNTEAFF. The V and J genes are TRBV3-1 and TRBJ1-1; weak D call: TRBD1 (5 bases). CDR1 and CDR2 (germline): LGHDT, YNNKEL (reference sequence). V was cut by 2 bases and J by 0 bases, with 13 bases left in between. The CDR3 length is 16 residues.

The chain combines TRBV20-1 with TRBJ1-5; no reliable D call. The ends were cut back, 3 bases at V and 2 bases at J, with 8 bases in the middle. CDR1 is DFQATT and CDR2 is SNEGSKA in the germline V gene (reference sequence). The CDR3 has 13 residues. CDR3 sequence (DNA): TGCAGTGCTAGTCCCTCAGGCAATCAGCCCCAGCATTTT. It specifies CSASPSGNQPQHF.

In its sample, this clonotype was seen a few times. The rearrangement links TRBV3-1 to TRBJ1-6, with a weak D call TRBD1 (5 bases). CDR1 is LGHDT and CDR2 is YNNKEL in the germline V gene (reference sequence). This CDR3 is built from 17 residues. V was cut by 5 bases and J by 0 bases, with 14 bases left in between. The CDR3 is CASSSRDGSSYNSPLHF. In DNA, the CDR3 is TGTGCCAGCAGCTCCCGGGACGGGAGCTCCTATAATTCACCCCTCCACTTT.

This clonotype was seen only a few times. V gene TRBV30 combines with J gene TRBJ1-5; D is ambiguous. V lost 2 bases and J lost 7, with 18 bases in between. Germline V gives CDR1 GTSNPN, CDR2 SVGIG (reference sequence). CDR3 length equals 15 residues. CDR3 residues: CAWSPREQSLQPQHF. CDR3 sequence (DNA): TGTGCCTGGAGTCCTCGGGAACAGTCCCTACAGCCCCAGCATTTT.

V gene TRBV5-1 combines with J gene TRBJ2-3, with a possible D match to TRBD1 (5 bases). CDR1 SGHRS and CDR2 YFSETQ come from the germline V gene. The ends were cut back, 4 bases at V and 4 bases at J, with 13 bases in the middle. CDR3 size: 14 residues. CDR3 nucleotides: TGCGCCAGCAGCCAAAGCACACAGGCAGATACGCAGTATTTT. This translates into CASSQSTQADTQYF.

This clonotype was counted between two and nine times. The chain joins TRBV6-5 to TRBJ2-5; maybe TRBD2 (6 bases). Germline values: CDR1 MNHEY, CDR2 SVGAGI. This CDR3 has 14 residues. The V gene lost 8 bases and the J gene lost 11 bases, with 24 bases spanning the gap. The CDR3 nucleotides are TGTGCCAGCTTTAGTACCGCAGGGTTGGCGGGGCAGTACTTC. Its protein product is CASFSTAGLAGQYF.

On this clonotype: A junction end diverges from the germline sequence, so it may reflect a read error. CDR3 residues: CASSLVPSGTNVLTF. CDR3 DNA: TGCGCCAGCAGCTTGGTGCCCTCTGGGACCAACGTCCTGACTTTC. The chain uses TRBV5-1 and TRBJ2-6; D is uncertain. CDR1 is SGHRS, CDR2 YFSETQ, per germline. This CDR3 has 15 amino acids. The full variable domain, completed using reference TRBV5-1 and TRBJ2-6, is KAGVTQTPRYLIKTRGQQVTLSCSPISGHRSVSWYQQTPGQGLQFLFEYFSETQRNKGNFPGRFSGRQFSNSRSEMNVSTLELGDSALYLCASSLVPSGTNVLTFGAGSRLTVL.

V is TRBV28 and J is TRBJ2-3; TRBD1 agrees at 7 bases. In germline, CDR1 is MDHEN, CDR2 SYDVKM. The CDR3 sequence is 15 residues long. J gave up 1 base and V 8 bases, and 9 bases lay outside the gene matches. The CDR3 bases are TGTGCCAGCGGGAGAGGGGGCGCAGGCACAGATACGCAGTATTTT. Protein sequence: CASGRGGAGTDTQYF.

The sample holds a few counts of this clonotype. Here the CDR3 DNA reads TGTGCTAGTGGTTTGTATGCAGATACGCAGTATTTT. Protein sequence: CASGLYADTQYF. The J gene is TRBJ2-3, the V gene TRBV12-5, with no clear D. Trimming shortened V by 2 bases and J by 4 bases, and 4 bases separated the two germline ends. This CDR3 region has 12 residues. Germline V gene sequence: CDR1 LGHNT, CDR2 FRNRAP.

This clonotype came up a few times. The DNA for the CDR3 is TGTGCCACCAGTGATGGGAAAAGGACCGGGGGGACCCAGTACTTC. Protein product: CATSDGKRTGGTQYF. The rearrangement uses TRBV24-1 and TRBJ2-7; a weak D match, TRBD2 (6 bases). The J call may be in error: the DNA end matches TRBJ2-5 better. The germline V gene encodes CDR1 KGHDR and CDR2 SFDVKD. The CDR3 length is 15 residues.

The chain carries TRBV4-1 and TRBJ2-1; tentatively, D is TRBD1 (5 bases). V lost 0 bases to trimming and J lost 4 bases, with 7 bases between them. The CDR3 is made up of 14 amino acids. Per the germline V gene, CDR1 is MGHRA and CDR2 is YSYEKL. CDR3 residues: CASSQDRAYNEQFF. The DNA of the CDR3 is TGCGCCAGCAGCCAAGACAGGGCGTACAATGAGCAGTTCTTC.

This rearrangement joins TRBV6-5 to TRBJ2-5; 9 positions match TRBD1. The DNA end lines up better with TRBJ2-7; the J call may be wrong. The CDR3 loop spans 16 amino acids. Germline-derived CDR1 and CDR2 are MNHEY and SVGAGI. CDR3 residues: CASSYSTGQGIYEQYF. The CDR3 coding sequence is TGTGCCAGCAGTTACTCGACGGGACAGGGCATCTACGAGCAGTACTTC.

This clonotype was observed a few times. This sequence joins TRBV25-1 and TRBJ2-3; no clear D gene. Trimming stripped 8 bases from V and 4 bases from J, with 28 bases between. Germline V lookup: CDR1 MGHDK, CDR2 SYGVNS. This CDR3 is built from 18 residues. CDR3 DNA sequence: TGTGCCAGCCTCTGGTCACAGATAGATCGTCGAGGTCCAGATACGCAGTATTTT. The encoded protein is CASLWSQIDRRGPDTQYF.

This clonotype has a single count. CDR3 in amino acids: CASSFMGLVNEQFF. Here the CDR3 DNA reads TGTGCCAGCAGTTTCATGGGCCTCGTAAATGAGCAGTTCTTC. V gene TRBV12-3 or TRBV12-4 combines with J gene TRBJ2-1; D remains ambiguous. This CDR3 has 14 amino acids. The V gene lost 3 bases and the J gene lost 7 bases, with 13 bases spanning the gap.

The CDR3 protein is CASSPKGESMNEQYF. CDR3 bases: TGTGCCAGCAGCCCCAAGGGGGAATCCATGAATGAGCAGTACTTC. This chain joins TRBV7-9 and TRBJ2-7; possible D gene TRBD1, 6 bases. Germline V gives CDR1 SEHNR, CDR2 FQNEAQ (reference sequence). V was shortened by 5 bases and J by 7 bases, with 21 bases between the two germline ends. The CDR3 covers 15 residues.

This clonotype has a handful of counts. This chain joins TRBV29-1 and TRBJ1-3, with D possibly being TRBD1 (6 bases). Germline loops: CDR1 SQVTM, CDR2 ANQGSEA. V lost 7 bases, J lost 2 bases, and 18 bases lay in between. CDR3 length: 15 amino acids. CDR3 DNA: TGCAGCGCCTCGGCGGGGGGGCTCCCTGGAAACACCATATATTTT. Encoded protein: CSASAGGLPGNTIYF.